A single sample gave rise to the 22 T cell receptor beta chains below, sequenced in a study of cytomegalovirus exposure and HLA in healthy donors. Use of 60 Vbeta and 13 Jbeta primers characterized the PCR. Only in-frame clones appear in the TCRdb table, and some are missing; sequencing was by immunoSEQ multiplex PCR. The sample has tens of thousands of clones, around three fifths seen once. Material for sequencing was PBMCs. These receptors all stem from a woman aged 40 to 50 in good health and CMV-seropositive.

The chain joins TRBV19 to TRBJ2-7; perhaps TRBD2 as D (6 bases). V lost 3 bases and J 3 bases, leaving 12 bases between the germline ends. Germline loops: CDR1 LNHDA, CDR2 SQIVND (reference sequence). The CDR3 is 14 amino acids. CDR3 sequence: CASSILAGFYEQYF. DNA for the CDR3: TGTGCCAGTAGTATCCTCGCGGGGTTCTACGAGCAGTACTTC.

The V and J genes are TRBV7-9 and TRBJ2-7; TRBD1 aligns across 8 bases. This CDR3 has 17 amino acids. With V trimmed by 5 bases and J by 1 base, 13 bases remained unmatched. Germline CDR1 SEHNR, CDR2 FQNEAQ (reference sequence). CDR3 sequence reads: CASSAPRTGPASYEQYF. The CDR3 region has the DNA TGTGCCAGCAGCGCGCCTAGGACAGGGCCCGCGTCCTACGAGCAGTACTTC.

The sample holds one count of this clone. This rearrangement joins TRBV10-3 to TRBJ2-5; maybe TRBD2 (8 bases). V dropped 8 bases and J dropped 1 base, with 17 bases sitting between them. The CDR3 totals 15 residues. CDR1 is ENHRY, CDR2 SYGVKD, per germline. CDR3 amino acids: CAIRQGRGGQETQYF. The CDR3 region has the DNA TGTGCCATCCGACAGGGTCGGGGGGGCCAAGAGACCCAGTACTTC.

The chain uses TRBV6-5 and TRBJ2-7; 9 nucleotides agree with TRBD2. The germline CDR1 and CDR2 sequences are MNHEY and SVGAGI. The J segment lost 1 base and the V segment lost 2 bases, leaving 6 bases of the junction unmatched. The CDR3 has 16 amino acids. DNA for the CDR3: TGTGCCAGCAGTTACGATGGCGGGAGGGCTTCCTACGAGCAGTACTTC. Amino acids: CASSYDGGRASYEQYF.

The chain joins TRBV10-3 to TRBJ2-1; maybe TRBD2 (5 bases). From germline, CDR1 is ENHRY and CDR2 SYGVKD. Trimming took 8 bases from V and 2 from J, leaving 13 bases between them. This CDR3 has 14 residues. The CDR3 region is CAIEEGKAYNEQFF. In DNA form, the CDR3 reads TGTGCCATCGAAGAGGGAAAGGCCTACAATGAGCAGTTCTTC.

CDR3 DNA: TGTGCCAGCAGCTTAGGTAGCGGGAGTGGGGAGACCCAGTACTTC. Amino acid sequence: CASSLGSGSGETQYF. This sequence joins TRBV7-7 and TRBJ2-5, with 9 bases aligning to TRBD2. There are 15 residues in the CDR3. CDR1 SSHAT and CDR2 FNYEAQ come from the germline V gene (reference sequence). V lost 1 base, J lost 5 bases, and 5 bases stayed unmatched. Looking up the rest from reference TRBV7-7 and TRBJ2-5 gives the full variable domain: GAGVSQSPRYKVTKRGQDVTLRCDPISSHATLYWYQQALGQGPEFLTYFNYEAQPDKSGLPSDRFSAERPEGSISTLTIQRTEQRDSAMYRCASSLGSGSGETQYFGPGTRLLVL.

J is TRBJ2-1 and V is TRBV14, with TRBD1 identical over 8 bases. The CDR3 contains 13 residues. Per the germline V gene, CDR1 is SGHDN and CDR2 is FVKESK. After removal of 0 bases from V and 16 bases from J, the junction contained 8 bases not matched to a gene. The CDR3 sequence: CASSQDPGQGSFF. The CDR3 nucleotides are TGTGCCAGCAGCCAAGATCCTGGACAGGGTAGTTTCTTC.

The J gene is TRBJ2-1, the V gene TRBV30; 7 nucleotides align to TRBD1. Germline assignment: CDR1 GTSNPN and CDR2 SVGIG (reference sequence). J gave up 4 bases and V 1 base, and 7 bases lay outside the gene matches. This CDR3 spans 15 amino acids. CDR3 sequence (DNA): TGTGCCTGGAGTGAGGGGGCAGGGCCGTACAATGAGCAGTTCTTC. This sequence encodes CAWSEGAGPYNEQFF.

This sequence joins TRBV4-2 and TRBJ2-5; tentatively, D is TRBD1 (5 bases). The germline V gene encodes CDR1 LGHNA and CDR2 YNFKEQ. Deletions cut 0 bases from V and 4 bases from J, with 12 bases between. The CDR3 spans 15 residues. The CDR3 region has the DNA TGTGCCAGCAGCCAAGATGGTACAGGCCTAGAGACCCAGTACTTC. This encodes CASSQDGTGLETQYF.

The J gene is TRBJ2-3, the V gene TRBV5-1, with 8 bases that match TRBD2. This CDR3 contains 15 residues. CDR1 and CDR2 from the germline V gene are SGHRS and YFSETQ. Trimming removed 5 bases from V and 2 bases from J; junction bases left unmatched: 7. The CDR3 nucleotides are TGCGCCAGCAGACTAGCGGCCCGCCCCACAGATACGCAGTATTTT. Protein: CASRLAARPTDTQYF.

CDR3 region: CASSAAGGLKDTQYF. CDR3 coding DNA: TGCGCCAGCAGTGCAGCGGGAGGGCTTAAAGATACGCAGTATTTT. The chain uses TRBV10-1 and TRBJ2-3; 10 positions agree with TRBD2. Germline CDR1 WNHNN, CDR2 SYGVQD (reference sequence). Trimming took 4 bases from V and 5 from J; bases not matched to a gene: 6. CDR3 length: 15 amino acids.

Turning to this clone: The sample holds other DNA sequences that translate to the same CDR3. CDR3 protein: CASSQGQGTKNIQYF. CDR3 bases: TGCGCCAGCAGCCAGGGGCAGGGCACCAAAAACATTCAGTACTTC. The rearrangement joins TRBV4-1 to TRBJ2-4; TRBD1 might be the D (5 bases). V was pared by 3 bases and J by 2 bases, with 11 bases between. Germline V gene data show CDR1 as MGHRA and CDR2 as YSYEKL. This CDR3 has 15 amino acids.

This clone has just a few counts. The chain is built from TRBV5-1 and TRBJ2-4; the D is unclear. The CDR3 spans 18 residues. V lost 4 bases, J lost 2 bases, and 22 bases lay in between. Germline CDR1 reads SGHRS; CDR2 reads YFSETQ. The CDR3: CASSVSISYMRSKNIQYF. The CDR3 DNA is TGCGCCAGCAGCGTTTCTATCTCGTACATGCGGTCCAAAAACATTCAGTACTTC.

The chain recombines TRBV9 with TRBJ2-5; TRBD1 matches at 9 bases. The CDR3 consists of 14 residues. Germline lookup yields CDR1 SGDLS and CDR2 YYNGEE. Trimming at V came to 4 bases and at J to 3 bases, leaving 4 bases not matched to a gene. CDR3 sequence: CASSRDRAEETQYF. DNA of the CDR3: TGTGCCAGCAGCCGGGACAGGGCCGAAGAGACCCAGTACTTC.

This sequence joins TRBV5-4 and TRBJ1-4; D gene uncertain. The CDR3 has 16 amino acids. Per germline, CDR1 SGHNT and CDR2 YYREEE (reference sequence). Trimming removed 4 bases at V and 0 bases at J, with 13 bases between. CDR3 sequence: CASSKKGGATNEKLFF. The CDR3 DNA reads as TGTGCCAGCAGCAAGAAAGGAGGCGCAACTAATGAAAAACTGTTTTTT.

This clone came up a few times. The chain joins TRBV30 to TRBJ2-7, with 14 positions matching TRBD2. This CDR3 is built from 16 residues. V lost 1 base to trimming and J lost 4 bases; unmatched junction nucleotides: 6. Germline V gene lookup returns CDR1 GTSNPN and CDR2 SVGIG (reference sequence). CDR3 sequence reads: CAWSDPRLAGGYEQYF. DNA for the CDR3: TGTGCCTGGAGTGACCCAAGACTAGCGGGAGGGTACGAGCAGTACTTC. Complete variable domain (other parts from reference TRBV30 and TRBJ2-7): SQTIHQWPATLVQPVGSPLSLECTVEGTSNPNLYWYRQAAGRGLQLLFYSVGIGQISSEVPQNLSASRPQDRQFILSSKKLLLSDSGFYLCAWSDPRLAGGYEQYFGPGTRLTVT.

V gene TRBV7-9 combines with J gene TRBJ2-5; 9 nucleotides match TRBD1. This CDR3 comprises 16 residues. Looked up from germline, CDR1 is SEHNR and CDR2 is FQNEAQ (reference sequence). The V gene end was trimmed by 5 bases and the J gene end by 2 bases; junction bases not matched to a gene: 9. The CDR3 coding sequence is TGTGCCAGCAGCGGACGGGACAGGGTTGTACAAGAGACCCAGTACTTC. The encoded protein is CASSGRDRVVQETQYF.

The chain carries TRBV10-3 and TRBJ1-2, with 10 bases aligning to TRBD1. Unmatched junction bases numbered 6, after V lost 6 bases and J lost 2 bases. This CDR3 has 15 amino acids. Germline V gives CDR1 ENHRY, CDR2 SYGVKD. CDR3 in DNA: TGTGCCATCAGACAAGGGACAGGGGTGAACTATGGCTACACCTTC. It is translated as CAIRQGTGVNYGYTF.

CDR3 sequence (DNA): TGCGCCAGCAGCTTAGAGCCCGACAGGGAACGGCAGTACTTC. This sequence encodes CASSLEPDRERQYF. The J gene is TRBJ2-7, the V gene TRBV5-1, with TRBD1 matching 7 bases. The junction had 11 bases not matched to a gene; V was cut back by 2 bases and J by 9 bases. Germline V gene sequence: CDR1 SGHRS, CDR2 YFSETQ. The CDR3 spans 14 residues. Filled out from reference TRBV5-1 and TRBJ2-7, the complete variable domain reads KAGVTQTPRYLIKTRGQQVTLSCSPISGHRSVSWYQQTPGQGLQFLFEYFSETQRNKGNFPGRFSGRQFSNSRSEMNVSTLELGDSALYLCASSLEPDRERQYFGPGTRLTVT.

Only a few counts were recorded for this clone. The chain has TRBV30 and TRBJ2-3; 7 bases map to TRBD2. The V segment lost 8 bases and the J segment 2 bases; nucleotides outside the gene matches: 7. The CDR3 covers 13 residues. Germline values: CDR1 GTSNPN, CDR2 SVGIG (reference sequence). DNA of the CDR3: TGTGCCACAAGAGCGGGACCCACAGATACGCAGTATTTT. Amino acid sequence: CATRAGPTDTQYF.

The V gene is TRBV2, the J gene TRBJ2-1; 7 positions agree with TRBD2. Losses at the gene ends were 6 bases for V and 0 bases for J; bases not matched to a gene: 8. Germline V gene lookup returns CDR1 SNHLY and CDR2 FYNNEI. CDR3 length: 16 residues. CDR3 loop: CASRSSRTSSYNEQFF. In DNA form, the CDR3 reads TGTGCCAGCAGGTCGTCCCGGACTAGCTCCTACAATGAGCAGTTCTTC.

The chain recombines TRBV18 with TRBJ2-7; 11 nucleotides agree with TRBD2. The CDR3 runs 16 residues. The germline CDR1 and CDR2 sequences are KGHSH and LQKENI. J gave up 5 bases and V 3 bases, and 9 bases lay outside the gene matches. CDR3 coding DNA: TGTGCCAGCTCACCCAACACTAGCGGGAGAAGAAACGAGCAGTACTTC. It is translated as CASSPNTSGRRNEQYF.